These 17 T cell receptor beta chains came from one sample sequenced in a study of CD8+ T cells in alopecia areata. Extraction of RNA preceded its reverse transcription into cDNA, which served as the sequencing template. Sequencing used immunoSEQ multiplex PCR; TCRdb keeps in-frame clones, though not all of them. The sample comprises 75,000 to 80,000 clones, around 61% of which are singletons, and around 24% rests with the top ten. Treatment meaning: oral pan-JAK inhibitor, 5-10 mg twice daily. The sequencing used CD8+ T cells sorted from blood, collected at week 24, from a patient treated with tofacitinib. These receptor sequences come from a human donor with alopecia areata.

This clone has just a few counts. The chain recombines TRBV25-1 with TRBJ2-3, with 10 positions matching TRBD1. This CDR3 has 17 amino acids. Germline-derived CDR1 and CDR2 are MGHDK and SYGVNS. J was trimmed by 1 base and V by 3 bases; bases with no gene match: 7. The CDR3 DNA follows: TGTGCCAGCAGTGACAGTAGTGGGACAGGGGGCACAGATACGCAGTATTTT. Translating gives CASSDSSGTGGTDTQYF.

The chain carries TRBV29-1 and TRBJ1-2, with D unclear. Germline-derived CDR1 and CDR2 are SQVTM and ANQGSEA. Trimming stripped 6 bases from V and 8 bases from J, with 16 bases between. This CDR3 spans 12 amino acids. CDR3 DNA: TGCAGCGTGCTTTCCGAGAGGAACGGCTACACCTTC. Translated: CSVLSERNGYTF. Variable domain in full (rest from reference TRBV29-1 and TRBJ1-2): SAVISQKPSRDICQRGTSLTIQCQVDSQVTMMFWYRQQPGQSLTLIATANQGSEATYESGFVIDKFPISRPNLTFSTLTVSNMSPEDSSIYLCSVLSERNGYTFGSGTRLTVV.

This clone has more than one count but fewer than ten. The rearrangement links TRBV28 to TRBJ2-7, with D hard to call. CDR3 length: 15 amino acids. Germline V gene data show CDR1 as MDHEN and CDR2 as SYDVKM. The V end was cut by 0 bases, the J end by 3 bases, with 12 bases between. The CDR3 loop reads CASSLWSTVNYEQYF. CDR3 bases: TGTGCCAGCAGTTTATGGTCTACAGTCAACTACGAGCAGTACTTC.

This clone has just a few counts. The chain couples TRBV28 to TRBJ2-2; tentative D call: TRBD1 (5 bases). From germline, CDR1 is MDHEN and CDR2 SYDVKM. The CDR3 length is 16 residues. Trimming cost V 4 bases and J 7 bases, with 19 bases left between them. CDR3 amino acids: CASSSPGRQLIGELFF. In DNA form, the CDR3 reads TGTGCCAGCAGTTCCCCAGGGCGACAACTAATCGGGGAGCTGTTTTTT.

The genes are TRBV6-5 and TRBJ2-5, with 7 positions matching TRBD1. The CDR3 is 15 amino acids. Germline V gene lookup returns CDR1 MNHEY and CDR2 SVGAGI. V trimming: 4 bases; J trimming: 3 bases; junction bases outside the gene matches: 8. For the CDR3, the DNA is TGTGCCAGCAGTTGGACGACAGGGCCTAAAGAGACCCAGTACTTC. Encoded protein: CASSWTTGPKETQYF.

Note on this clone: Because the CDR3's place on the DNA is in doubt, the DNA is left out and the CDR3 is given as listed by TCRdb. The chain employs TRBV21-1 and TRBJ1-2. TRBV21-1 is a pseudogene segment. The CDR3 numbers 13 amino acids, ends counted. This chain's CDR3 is CASVGEGAGGYTF.

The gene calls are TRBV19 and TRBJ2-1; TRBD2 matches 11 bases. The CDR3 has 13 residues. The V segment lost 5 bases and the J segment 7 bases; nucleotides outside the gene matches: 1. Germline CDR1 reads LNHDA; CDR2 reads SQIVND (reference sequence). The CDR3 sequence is CASSPSGRNEQFF. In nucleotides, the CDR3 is TGTGCCAGTAGTCCTAGCGGGAGGAATGAGCAGTTCTTC.

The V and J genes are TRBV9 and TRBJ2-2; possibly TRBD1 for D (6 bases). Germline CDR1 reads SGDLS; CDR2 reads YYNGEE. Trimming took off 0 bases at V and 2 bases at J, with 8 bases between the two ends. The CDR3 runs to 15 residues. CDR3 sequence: CASSVVGGNTGELFF. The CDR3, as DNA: TGTGCCAGCAGCGTAGTAGGGGGTAACACCGGGGAGCTGTTTTTT.

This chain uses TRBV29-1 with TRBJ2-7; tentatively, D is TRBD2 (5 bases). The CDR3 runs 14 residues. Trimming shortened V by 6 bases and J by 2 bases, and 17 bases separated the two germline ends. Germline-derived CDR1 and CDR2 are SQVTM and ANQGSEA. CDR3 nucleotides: TGCAGCGTGCTCGGGATCGCGGCCACCTACGAGCAGTACTTC. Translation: CSVLGIAATYEQYF.

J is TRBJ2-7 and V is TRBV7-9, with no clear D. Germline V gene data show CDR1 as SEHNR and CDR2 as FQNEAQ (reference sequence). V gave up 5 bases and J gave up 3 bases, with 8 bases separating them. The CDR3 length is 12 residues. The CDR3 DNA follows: TGTGCCAGCAGCCATCTTATCTACGAGCAGTACTTC. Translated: CASSHLIYEQYF. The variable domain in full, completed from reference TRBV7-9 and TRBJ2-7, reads DTGVSQNPRHKITKRGQNVTFRCDPISEHNRLYWYRQTLGQGPEFLTYFQNEAQLEKSRLLSDRFSAERPKGSFSTLEIQRTEQGDSAMYLCASSHLIYEQYFGPGTRLTVT.

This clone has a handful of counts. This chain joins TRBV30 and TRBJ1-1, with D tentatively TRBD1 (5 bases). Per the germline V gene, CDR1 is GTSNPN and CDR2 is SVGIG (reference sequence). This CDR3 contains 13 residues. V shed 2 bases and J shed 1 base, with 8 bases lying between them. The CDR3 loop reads CAWSPGGNTEAFF. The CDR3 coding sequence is TGTGCCTGGAGTCCGGGGGGGAACACTGAAGCTTTCTTT.

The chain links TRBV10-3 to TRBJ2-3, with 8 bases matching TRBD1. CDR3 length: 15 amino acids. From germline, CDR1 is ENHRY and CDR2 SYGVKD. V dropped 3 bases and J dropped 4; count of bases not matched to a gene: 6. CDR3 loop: CAISDVGTGADTQYF. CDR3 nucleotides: TGTGCCATCAGTGATGTGGGGACAGGAGCAGATACGCAGTATTTT.

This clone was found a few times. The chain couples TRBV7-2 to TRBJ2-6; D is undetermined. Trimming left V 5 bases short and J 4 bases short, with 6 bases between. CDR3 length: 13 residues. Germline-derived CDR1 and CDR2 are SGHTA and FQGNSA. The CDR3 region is CASSRSGANVLTF. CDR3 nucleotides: TGTGCCAGCAGCCGTTCCGGGGCCAACGTCCTGACTTTC.

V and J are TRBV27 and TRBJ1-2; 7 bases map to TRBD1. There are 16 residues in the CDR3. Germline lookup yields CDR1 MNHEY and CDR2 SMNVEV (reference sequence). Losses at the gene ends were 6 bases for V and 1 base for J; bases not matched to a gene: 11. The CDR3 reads CASRYGDREINYGYTF. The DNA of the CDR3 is TGTGCCAGCAGATACGGCGACAGGGAAATTAACTATGGCTACACCTTC.

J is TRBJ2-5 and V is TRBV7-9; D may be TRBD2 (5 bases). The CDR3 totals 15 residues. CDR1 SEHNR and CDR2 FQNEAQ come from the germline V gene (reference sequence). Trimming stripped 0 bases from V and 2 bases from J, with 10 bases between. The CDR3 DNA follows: TGTGCCAGCAGCTTAGCCGGAACTAGTCAAGAGACCCAGTACTTC. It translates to CASSLAGTSQETQYF.

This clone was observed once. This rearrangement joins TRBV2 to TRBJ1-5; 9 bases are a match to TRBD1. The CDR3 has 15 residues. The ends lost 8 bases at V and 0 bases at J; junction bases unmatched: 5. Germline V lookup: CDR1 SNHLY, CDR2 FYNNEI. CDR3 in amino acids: CASDGQGNSNQPQHF. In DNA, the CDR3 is TGTGCCAGCGACGGACAGGGGAATAGCAATCAGCCCCAGCATTTT.

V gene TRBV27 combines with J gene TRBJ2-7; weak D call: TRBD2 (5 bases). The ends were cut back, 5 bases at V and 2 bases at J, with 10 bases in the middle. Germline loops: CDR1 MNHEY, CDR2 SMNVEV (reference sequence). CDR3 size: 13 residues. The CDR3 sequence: CASSEGSAYEQYF. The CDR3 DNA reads TGTGCCAGCAGTGAGGGAAGCGCCTACGAGCAGTACTTC.